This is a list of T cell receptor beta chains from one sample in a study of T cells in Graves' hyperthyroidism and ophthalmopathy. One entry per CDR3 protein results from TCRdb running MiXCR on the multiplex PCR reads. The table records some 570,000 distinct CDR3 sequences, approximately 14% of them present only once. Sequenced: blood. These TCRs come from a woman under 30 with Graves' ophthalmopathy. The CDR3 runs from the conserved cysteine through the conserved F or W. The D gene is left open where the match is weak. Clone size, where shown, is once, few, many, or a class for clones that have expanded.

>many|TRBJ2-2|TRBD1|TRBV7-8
CASSPKRTGGGSGELFF
TGTGCCAGCAGCCCAAAGAGGACAGGGGGAGGGAGCGGGGAGCTGTTTTTT
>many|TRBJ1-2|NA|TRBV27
CASSSSGVYGYTF
TGTGCCAGCAGTTCCTCGGGGGTCTATGGCTACACCTTC
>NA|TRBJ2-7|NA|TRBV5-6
CASSPTRNRFLRAQYF
TGTGCCAGCAGCCCGACAAGGAACAGGTTCCTACGAGCGCAGTACTTC
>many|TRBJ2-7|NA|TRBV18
CATSLDQFEQYF
TGTGCCACCTCACTCGACCAATTTGAGCAGTACTTC
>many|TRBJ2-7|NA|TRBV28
CASSLEGPHPGGDEQYF
TGTGCCAGCAGTTTAGAGGGGCCACATCCGGGTGGGGACGAGCAGTACTTC
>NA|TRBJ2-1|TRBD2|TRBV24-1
CATSDLKGLAEDDEQFF
TGTGCCACCAGTGATTTGAAGGGACTAGCGGAGGACGACGAGCAGTTCTTC
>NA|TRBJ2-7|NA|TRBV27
CASRVDRTFSYEQYF
TGTGCCAGCAGGGTAGATCGGACATTCTCCTACGAGCAGTACTTC
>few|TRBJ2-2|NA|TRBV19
CASSTRDKRTGELFF
TGTGCCAGTAGTACCCGGGACAAAAGGACCGGGGAGCTGTTTTTT
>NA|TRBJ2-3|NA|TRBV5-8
CASSQRDTYTDTQYF
TGTGCCAGCAGCCAGCGGGACACCTACACAGATACGCAGTATTTT
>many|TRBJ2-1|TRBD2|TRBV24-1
CATSDWGLADHNEQFF
TGTGCCACCAGTGATTGGGGACTAGCGGACCACAATGAGCAGTTCTTC
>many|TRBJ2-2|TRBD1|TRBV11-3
CASSSTGVTGELFF
TGTGCCAGCAGCTCGACAGGGGTCACCGGGGAGCTGTTTTTT
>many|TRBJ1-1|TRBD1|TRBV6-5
CASSYTTGSRTEAFF
TGTGCCAGCAGTTACACGACAGGGTCTAGAACTGAAGCTTTCTTT
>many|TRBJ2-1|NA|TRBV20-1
CSASPLGGGFDEQFF
TGCAGTGCCAGCCCTCTCGGGGGCGGATTCGATGAGCAGTTCTTC
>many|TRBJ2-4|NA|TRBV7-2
CASSLEEGYFVNIQYF
TGTGCCAGCAGCTTAGAGGAGGGGTACTTCGTCAACATTCAGTACTTC
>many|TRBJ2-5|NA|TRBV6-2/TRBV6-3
CASSYSGTAQETQYF
TGTGCCAGCAGTTACTCGGGGACGGCTCAAGAGACCCAGTACTTC
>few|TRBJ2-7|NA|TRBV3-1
CASGGRDRSYEQYF
TGTGCCAGCGGGGGGCGGGACCGCTCCTACGAGCAGTACTTC
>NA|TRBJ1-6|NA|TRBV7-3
CASSPTRDSPLHF
TGTGCCAGCAGCCCCACCAGGGACTCACCCCTCCACTTT
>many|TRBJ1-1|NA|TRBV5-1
CASSPLYRTEAFF
TGCGCCAGCAGCCCCCTGTATCGGACTGAAGCTTTCTTT
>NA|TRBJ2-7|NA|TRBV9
CASSVESAPTYEQYF
TGTGCCAGCAGCGTAGAATCAGCCCCTACCTACGAGCAGTACTTC
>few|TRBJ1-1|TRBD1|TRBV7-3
CASSAQGQTNTEAFF
TGTGCCAGCAGCGCTCAGGGACAGACGAACACTGAAGCTTTCTTT
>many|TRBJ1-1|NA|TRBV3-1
CASSHPQGRVMNTEAFF
TGTGCCAGCAGCCACCCCCAGGGCAGGGTCATGAACACTGAAGCTTTCTTT
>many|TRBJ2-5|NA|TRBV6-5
CASSYLQGETQYF
TGTGCCAGCAGTTACCTACAAGGAGAGACCCAGTACTTC
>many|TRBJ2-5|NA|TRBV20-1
CSAKRTAQETQYF
TGCAGTGCAAAGAGGACAGCTCAAGAGACCCAGTACTTC
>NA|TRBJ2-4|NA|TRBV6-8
CASSYSSPGSKNIQYF
TGTGCCAGCAGTTACTCGTCCCCGGGATCTAAAAACATTCAGTACTTC